This TCR beta chain was sequenced for a study of blood T cell repertoires in COVID-19. Study as a whole: Samples representing acute and convalescent COVID-19 were sourced from the United States, Italy and Spain. Sample material is recorded as cDNA or gDNA derived from T cells, B-cell-depleted T cells, or PBMCs.

This clone was picked up one time. Germline CDR1 reads DFQATT; CDR2 reads SNEGSKA (reference sequence). The V end was cut by 3 bases, the J end by 0 bases, with 18 bases between. The CDR3 length is 17 residues. The authors' processing: Using reference gene primer amplification, nucleated cell counts were estimated. Assay: immunoSEQ multiplex PCR; the TCRdb copy retains only in-frame clones and omits some. V and J calls and clone size are as listed in that table; D and trimming were resolved from the DNA. The table records roughly 500,000 clones, roughly 89% of them present only once. Seattle patients were enrolled during active infection and followed longitudinally.

The chain recombines TRBV20-1 with TRBJ2-1, with D tentatively TRBD1 (5 bases). The sequenced sample was peripheral blood. The clonotype was recovered from a man in his late teens or twenties with COVID-19, enrolled during active disease. CDR3 sequence: CSASVGASRSSYNEQFF. The CDR3 nucleotides read TGCAGTGCTAGTGTTGGGGCGTCCCGGAGCTCCTACAATGAGCAGTTCTTC.